A selection of T cell receptor beta chains follows, all from one sample in a study of cytomegalovirus exposure and HLA in healthy donors. The table came from immunoSEQ multiplex PCR; TCRdb's copy has only in-frame clones and leaves some out. The sample includes approximately 150,000 clones, about 74% of them seen just once. The sample comprised PBMCs. These receptors all come from a woman between 55 and 75 years old in good health and CMV-seronegative. Each CDR3 is given with its conserved first and last residue. The order of the fields is J gene, clone size, D gene, V gene, CDR3 protein, CDR3 DNA. A D gene is named only where the DNA matches it firmly. Clone size is given for some rows only: seen once, a few or many times, or a class if the clone is expanded.

j_call: TRBJ2-7; clone_size: few; d_call: TRBD2; v_call: TRBV28; cdr3_aa: CASSAQLAGSYEQYF; cdr3_nt: TGTGCCAGCAGCGCCCAGCTAGCGGGTTCTTACGAGCAGTACTTC
j_call: TRBJ1-2; clone_size: NA; d_call: NA; v_call: TRBV21-1; cdr3_aa: CASSKEAGYRDGYTF; cdr3_nt: TGTGCCAGCAGCAAAGAGGCAGGGTATCGCGATGGCTACACCTTC
j_call: TRBJ2-7; clone_size: NA; d_call: TRBD2; v_call: TRBV10-3; cdr3_aa: CAISEPGGLNPYEQYF; cdr3_nt: TGTGCCATCAGTGAGCCGGGGGGACTCAACCCCTACGAGCAGTACTTC
j_call: TRBJ2-6; clone_size: NA; d_call: TRBD1; v_call: TRBV6-1; cdr3_aa: CASSEGTGYSGANVLTF; cdr3_nt: TGTGCCAGCAGTGAGGGGACAGGGTACTCTGGGGCCAACGTCCTGACTTTC
j_call: TRBJ2-6; clone_size: NA; d_call: NA; v_call: TRBV7-3; cdr3_aa: CASSLMSRSGANVLTF; cdr3_nt: TGTGCCAGCAGCTTAATGTCCCGGTCTGGGGCCAACGTCCTGACTTTC
j_call: TRBJ2-5; clone_size: NA; d_call: TRBD2; v_call: TRBV11-2; cdr3_aa: CASRLAGRYQETQYF; cdr3_nt: TGTGCCAGCAGGCTAGCGGGGAGGTACCAAGAGACCCAGTACTTC
j_call: TRBJ2-7; clone_size: NA; d_call: NA; v_call: TRBV27; cdr3_aa: CASSLDPGKRYEQYF; cdr3_nt: TGTGCCAGCAGTTTAGATCCCGGGAAGAGGTACGAGCAGTACTTC
j_call: TRBJ1-1; clone_size: NA; d_call: NA; v_call: TRBV5-5; cdr3_aa: CANSFDFRNTEAFF; cdr3_nt: TGTGCCAACAGCTTTGACTTCAGGAACACTGAAGCTTTCTTT
j_call: TRBJ1-2; clone_size: NA; d_call: TRBD1; v_call: TRBV7-9; cdr3_aa: CASSLDGTEANYGYTF; cdr3_nt: TGTGCCAGCAGCTTAGACGGGACAGAAGCTAACTATGGCTACACCTTC
j_call: TRBJ1-1; clone_size: once; d_call: TRBD1; v_call: TRBV5-1; cdr3_aa: CASSSIGTGVNTEAFF; cdr3_nt: TGCGCCAGCAGCTCAATTGGGACAGGGGTGAACACTGAAGCTTTCTTT
j_call: TRBJ2-7; clone_size: NA; d_call: TRBD2; v_call: TRBV10-1; cdr3_aa: CASSETSGSTWEQYF; cdr3_nt: TGCGCCAGCAGTGAAACTAGCGGGAGCACGTGGGAGCAGTACTTC
j_call: TRBJ2-5; clone_size: once; d_call: TRBD2; v_call: TRBV25-1; cdr3_aa: CASSRLAGGRQPGETQYF; cdr3_nt: TGTGCCAGCAGCCGACTAGCGGGAGGGAGACAACCAGGGGAGACCCAGTACTTC
j_call: TRBJ2-7; clone_size: NA; d_call: TRBD2; v_call: TRBV19; cdr3_aa: CASSRVGGTDPYEQYF; cdr3_nt: TGTGCCAGTAGTAGAGTCGGGGGGACGGACCCCTACGAGCAGTACTTC
j_call: TRBJ1-2; clone_size: NA; d_call: NA; v_call: TRBV5-1; cdr3_aa: CASSPGVGAGAYGYTF; cdr3_nt: TGCGCCAGCAGCCCCGGGGTGGGGGCAGGGGCCTATGGCTACACCTTC
j_call: TRBJ2-7; clone_size: NA; d_call: NA; v_call: TRBV6-6; cdr3_aa: CASGRQGNYEQYF; cdr3_nt: TGTGCCAGCGGTAGGCAGGGAAACTACGAGCAGTACTTC
j_call: TRBJ2-7; clone_size: NA; d_call: NA; v_call: TRBV6-1; cdr3_aa: CASSEAQAGHSSDYEQYF; cdr3_nt: TGTGCCAGCAGTGAAGCGCAGGCGGGCCATTCCAGCGACTACGAGCAGTACTTC
j_call: TRBJ1-5; clone_size: few; d_call: TRBD1; v_call: TRBV5-8; cdr3_aa: CASSTGQTSNQPQHF; cdr3_nt: TGTGCCAGCAGCACGGGACAGACTAGCAATCAGCCCCAGCATTTT
j_call: TRBJ1-6; clone_size: NA; d_call: TRBD1; v_call: TRBV13; cdr3_aa: CASSPTGQGRRNSPLHF; cdr3_nt: TGTGCCAGCAGCCCCACCGGACAGGGCCGTCGTAATTCACCCCTCCACTTT
j_call: TRBJ2-7; clone_size: once; d_call: NA; v_call: TRBV30; cdr3_aa: CAWSRPSGAQYEQYF; cdr3_nt: TGTGCCTGGAGCCGCCCCTCGGGAGCCCAATACGAGCAGTACTTC